This entry describes one T cell receptor (beta chain). Its target is not known. The sample's time point: cycle 4 day 1 (C4D1), after about 6 weeks of nivolumab. The patients all showed relapse after autologous stem cell transplantation, while their brentuximab vedotin exposure varied. From thawed PBMCs, CD4+ T cells were purified using magnetic negative selection. Patients reached a best response of complete response, partial response or progressive disease. This specimen belongs to a study of PD-1 blockade in classical Hodgkin lymphoma. Overall study results and limits: CD4+ but not CD8+ TCR diversity rose significantly by C4D1. Partial responders and progressors had significantly lower baseline TCR diversity.

Clones were read by immunoSEQ multiplex PCR, and TCRdb kept only the in-frame ones, dropping some. The sample lists tens of thousands of clones; less than 75% were seen once. This TCR was recovered from a human donor with classical Hodgkin lymphoma. The source material was CD4+ T cells from blood, sampled before the fourth cycle of nivolumab.

The CDR3 nucleotides read TGTGCCAGCTTTCAAACTTACTATGGCTACACCTTC. Protein product: CASFQTYYGYTF. This rearrangement joins TRBV6-1 to TRBJ1-2; D is unclear. CDR3 size: 12 residues. The germline V gene encodes CDR1 MNHNS and CDR2 SASEGT. With 8 bases removed from V and 3 bases from J, the gap between germline ends came to 10 bases.